The source of this T cell receptor (beta chain) is a study of shared clonotypes between healthy human individuals. CDR1 is SQVTM and CDR2 is ANQGSEA in the germline V gene. This CDR3 contains 12 residues. The V end lost 7 bases, the J end lost 5 bases, and 14 bases lay between the germline ends. TCRdb's table, derived via immunoSEQ multiplex PCR, lists solely in-frame clones and lacks some. The top ten clones hold 0.11% of a sample with around 610,000 clones, approximately 96% of them seen once. Positive CCR7 selection of CD45RO-negative cells yielded the naive CD8 cells, and terminally differentiated effector memory CD45RA+ cells were excluded.

The source is a woman younger than 45 in good health. The rearrangement joins TRBV29-1 to TRBJ2-5; D might be TRBD2 (6 bases). Specimen: naive CD8+ T cells sorted from blood. CDR3 sequence reads: CSARTIRETQYF. CDR3 DNA: TGCAGCGCTCGGACTATCCGCGAGACCCAGTACTTC.